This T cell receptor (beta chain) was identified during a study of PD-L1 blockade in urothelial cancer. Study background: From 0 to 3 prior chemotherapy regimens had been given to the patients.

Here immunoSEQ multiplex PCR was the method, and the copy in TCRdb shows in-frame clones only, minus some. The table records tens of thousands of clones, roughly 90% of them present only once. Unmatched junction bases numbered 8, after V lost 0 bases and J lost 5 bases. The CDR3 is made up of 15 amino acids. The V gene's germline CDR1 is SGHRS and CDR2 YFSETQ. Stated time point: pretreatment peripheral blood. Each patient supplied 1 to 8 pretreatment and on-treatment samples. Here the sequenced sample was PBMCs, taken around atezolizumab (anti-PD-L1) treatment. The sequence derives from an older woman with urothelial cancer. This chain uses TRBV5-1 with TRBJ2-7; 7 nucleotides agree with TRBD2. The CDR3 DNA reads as TGCGCCAGCAGCTTGGATGGGCGGGAGCCAGACGAGCAGTACTTC. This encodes CASSLDGREPDEQYF.